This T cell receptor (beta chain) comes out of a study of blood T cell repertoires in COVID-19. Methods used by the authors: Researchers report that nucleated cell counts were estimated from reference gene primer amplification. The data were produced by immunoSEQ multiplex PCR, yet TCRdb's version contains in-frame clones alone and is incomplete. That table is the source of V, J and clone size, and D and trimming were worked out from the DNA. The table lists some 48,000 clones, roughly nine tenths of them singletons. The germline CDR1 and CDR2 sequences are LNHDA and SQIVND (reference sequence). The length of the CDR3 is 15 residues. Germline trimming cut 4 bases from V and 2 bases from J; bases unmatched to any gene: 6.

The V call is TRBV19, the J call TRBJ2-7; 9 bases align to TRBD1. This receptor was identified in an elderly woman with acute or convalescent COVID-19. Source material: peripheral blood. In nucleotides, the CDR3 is TGTGCCAGTAGTAACCGGGACAGGGTTACCTACGAGCAGTACTTC. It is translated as CASSNRDRVTYEQYF. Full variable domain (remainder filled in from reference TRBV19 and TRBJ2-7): DGGITQSPKYLFRKEGQNVTLSCEQNLNHDAMYWYRQDPGQGLRLIYYSQIVNDFQKGDIAEGYSVSREKKESFPLTVTSAQKNPTAFYLCASSNRDRVTYEQYFGPGTRLTVT.